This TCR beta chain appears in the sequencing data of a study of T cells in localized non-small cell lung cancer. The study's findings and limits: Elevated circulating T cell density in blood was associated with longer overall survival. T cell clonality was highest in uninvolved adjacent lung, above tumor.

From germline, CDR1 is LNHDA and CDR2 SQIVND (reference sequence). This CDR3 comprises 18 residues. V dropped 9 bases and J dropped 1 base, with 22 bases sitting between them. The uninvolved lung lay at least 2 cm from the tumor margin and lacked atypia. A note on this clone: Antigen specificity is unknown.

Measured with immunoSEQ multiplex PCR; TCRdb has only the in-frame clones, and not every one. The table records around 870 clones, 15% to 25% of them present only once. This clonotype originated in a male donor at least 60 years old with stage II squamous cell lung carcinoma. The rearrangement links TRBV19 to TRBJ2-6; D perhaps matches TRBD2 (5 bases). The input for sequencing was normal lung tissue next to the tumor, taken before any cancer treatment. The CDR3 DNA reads TGTGCCAGCGGACGGGGTGTCACTAGTATTTCTGGGGCCAACGTCCTGACTTTC. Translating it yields CASGRGVTSISGANVLTF.